This T cell receptor beta chain was identified in a study of T cells in Graves' hyperthyroidism and ophthalmopathy. Findings of the study overall: Before onset, ophthalmopathy was predicted by the model a median around 6 months earlier. Blood shared most expanded thyroid clonotypes above 0.001.

At least ten counts were recorded for this clonotype. Its antigen is not identified. Using RNA transcripts as the source, TCR beta CDR3 regions were amplified. A first-round RT-PCR of the TCR CDR3 used the HTBI primer set. TCRdb itself ran the multiplex PCR reads through MiXCR, one entry per CDR3 protein. In the table there are around 340,000 distinct CDR3 sequences, over 15% of which are singletons. The sample consisted of blood. The receptor's source is a young man with Graves' hyperthyroidism.

The CDR3 here is CASSSSGSGANVLTF. The DNA for the CDR3 is TGTGCCAGCAGCTCCAGCGGCTCTGGGGCCAACGTCCTGACTTTC. The chain combines TRBV9 with TRBJ2-6, with D possibly being TRBD2 (5 bases). This CDR3 spans 15 amino acids. The germline V gene encodes CDR1 SGDLS and CDR2 YYNGEE. Trimming took off 4 bases at V and 0 bases at J, with 8 bases between the two ends.